This T cell receptor beta chain was captured by sequencing in a study of blood T cell repertoires in COVID-19. Across the whole study: T cells, B-cell-depleted T cells, or PBMCs provided the cDNA or gDNA that served as material.

Enrollment of patients from Seattle took place during active infection, with longitudinal follow-up. Germline loops: CDR1 MNHEY, CDR2 SVGAGI. Trimming took 5 bases from V and 9 from J, leaving 20 bases between them. This CDR3 spans 15 amino acids. Authors' data handling: By means of reference gene primer amplification, nucleated cell counts were estimated. The assay was immunoSEQ multiplex PCR, and TCRdb's table has in-frame clones only and misses some. That table furnishes V, J and clone size, whereas the DNA furnished D and trimming. The sample records about 270,000 clones, about 86% being singletons.

This sequence was found in a woman aged 25 to 39 with COVID-19, enrolled during active disease. The sample consisted of peripheral blood. The chain is built from TRBV6-5 and TRBJ2-1; D is perhaps TRBD2 (6 bases). CDR3 in amino acids: CASSLTGGMKGEQFF. As DNA, the CDR3 is TGTGCCAGCAGTCTCACCGGGGGAATGAAGGGTGAGCAGTTCTTC.